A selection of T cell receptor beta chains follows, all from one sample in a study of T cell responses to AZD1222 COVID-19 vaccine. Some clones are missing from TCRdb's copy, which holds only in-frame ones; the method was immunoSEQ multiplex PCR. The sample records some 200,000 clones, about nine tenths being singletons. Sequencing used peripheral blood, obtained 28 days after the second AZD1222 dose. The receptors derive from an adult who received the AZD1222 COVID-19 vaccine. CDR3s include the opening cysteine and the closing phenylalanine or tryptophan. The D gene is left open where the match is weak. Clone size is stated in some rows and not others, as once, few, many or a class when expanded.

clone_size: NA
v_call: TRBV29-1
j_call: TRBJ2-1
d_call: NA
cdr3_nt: TGCAGCGTTGAAAAGGGGGTCGGCTACAATGAGCAGTTCTTC
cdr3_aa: CSVEKGVGYNEQFF

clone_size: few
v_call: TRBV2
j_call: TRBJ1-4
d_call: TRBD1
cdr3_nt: TGTGCCAGCAAGTTCGGACAGGGGGCGAGCACTAATGAAAAACTGTTTTTT
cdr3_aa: CASKFGQGASTNEKLFF

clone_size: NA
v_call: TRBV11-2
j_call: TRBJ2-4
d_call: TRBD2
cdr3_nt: TGTGCCAGCAGCTTTGGAGGTGGCGGGGGTGGGTCCAAAAACATTCAGTACTTC
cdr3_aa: CASSFGGGGGGSKNIQYF

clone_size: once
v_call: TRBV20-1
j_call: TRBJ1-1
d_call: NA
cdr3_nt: TGCAGTGCCATCAGCAACACTGAAGCTTTCTTT
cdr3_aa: CSAISNTEAFF

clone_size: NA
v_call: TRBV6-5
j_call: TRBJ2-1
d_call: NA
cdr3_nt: TGTGCCAGCAGTTACGGCGACTTCGTGGGTGAGCAGTTCTTC
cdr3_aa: CASSYGDFVGEQFF

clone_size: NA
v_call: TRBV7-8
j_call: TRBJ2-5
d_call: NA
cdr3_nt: TGTGCCAGCAGTTCCGGACGGCTAGAAGAGACCCAGTACTTC
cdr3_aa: CASSSGRLEETQYF

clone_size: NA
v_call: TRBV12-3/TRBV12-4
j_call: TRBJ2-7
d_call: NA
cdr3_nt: TGTGCCAGCAGTTTAGAGGGCTACGAGCAGTACTTC
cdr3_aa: CASSLEGYEQYF

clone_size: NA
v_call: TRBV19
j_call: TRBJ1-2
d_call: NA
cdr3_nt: TGTGCCAGTACCTCGACAGCGCGGGGTGGCTACACCTTC
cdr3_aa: CASTSTARGGYTF

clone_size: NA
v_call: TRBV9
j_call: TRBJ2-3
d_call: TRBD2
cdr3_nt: TGTGCCAGCAGCGGGTCGGGACTAGCGGGAGGGCCTGGTGGAAGGACAGATACGCAGTATTTT
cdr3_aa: CASSGSGLAGGPGGRTDTQYF

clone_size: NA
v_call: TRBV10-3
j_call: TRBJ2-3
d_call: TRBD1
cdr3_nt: TGTGCCATCAGTGAGGGGACAGTTCCTAGCACAGATACGCAGTATTTT
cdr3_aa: CAISEGTVPSTDTQYF

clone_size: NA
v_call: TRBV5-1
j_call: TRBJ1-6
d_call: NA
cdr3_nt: TGCGCCAGCAGCTCAGTTCCAGGGGCGACTAATAATTCACCCCTCCACTTT
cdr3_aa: CASSSVPGATNNSPLHF

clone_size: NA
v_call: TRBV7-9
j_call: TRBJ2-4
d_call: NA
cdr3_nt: TGTGCCAGCAGCTTGTTGGCGAGCAAAAACATTCAGTACTTC
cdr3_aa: CASSLLASKNIQYF

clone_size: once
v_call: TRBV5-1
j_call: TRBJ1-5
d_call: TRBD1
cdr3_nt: TGCGCCAGCAGCTTGGACAGGGGGAATCAGCCCCAGCATTTT
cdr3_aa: CASSLDRGNQPQHF

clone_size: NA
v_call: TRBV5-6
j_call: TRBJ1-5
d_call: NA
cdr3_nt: TGTGCCAGCAGCTTTAACAGGGCTAGCAATCAGCCCCAGCATTTT
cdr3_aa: CASSFNRASNQPQHF

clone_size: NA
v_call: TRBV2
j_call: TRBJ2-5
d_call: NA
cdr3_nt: TGTGCCAGCAATTACAGGGTCGAGACCCAGTACTTC
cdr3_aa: CASNYRVETQYF

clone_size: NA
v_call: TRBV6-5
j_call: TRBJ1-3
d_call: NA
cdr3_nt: TGTGCCAGCAGCCCGGGGATCTCTGGAAACACCATATATTTT
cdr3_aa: CASSPGISGNTIYF

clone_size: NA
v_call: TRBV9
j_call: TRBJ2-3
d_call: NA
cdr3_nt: TGTGCCAGCAGCGTAGCGGTTTTCACAGATACGCAGTATTTT
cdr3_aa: CASSVAVFTDTQYF

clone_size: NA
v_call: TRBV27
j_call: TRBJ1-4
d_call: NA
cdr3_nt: TGTGCCAGCAGTTTCTCCGGGACTTTGGGAGCGGGGATGTTTTTT
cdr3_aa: CASSFSGTLGAGMFF

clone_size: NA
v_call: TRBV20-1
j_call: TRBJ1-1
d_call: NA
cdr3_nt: TGCAGTGCTAGCCTAAGCACTGAAGCTTTCTTT
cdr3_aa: CSASLSTEAFF

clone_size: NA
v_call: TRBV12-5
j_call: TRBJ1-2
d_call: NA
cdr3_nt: TGTGCTAGTGGTTTGGTACCAACAGTCTATGGCTACACCTTC
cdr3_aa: CASGLVPTVYGYTF

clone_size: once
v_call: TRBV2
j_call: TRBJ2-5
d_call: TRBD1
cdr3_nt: TGTGCCAGCAGTGGGGACAGCCAAGAGACCCAGTACTTC
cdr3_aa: CASSGDSQETQYF

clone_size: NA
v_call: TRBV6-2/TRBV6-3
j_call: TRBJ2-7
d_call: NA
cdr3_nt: TGTGCCAGCAGTCGGGACGTGTACGAGCAGTACTTC
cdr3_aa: CASSRDVYEQYF

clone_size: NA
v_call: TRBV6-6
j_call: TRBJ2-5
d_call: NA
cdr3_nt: TGTGCCAGCAGTCGCGGACAGCAAGAGACCCAGTACTTC
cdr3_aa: CASSRGQQETQYF

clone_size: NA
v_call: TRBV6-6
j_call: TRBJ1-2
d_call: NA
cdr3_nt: TGTGCCAGCACCCTCGGGACAAGAAACTATGGCTACACCTTC
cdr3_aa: CASTLGTRNYGYTF

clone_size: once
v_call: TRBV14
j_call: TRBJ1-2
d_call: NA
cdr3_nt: TGTGCCAGCAGCCAAGATCAGACCAGGGTTACCTATGGCTACACCTTC
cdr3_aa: CASSQDQTRVTYGYTF

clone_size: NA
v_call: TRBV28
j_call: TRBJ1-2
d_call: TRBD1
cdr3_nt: TGTGCCAGCAGCGACAGGGGGCGTAGAAACTATGGCTACACCTTC
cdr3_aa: CASSDRGRRNYGYTF

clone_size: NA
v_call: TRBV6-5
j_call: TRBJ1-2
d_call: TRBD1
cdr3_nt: TGTGCCAGCAGTCCGGGGACAGGTGGTGGCTACACCTTC
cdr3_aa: CASSPGTGGGYTF

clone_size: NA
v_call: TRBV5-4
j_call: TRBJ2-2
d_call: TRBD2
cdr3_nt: TGTGCCAGCAGCTTGGGTACTAGCGGGGGCCGGGTTCTGTTTTTT
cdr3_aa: CASSLGTSGGRVLFF

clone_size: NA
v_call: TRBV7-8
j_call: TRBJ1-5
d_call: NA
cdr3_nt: TGTGCCAGCAGCTTCGGGGTCCTGATGGAGCCCCAGCATTTT
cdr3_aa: CASSFGVLMEPQHF

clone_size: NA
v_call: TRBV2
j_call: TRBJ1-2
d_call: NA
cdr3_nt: TGTGCCAGCAGTGATTTTGGCTACACCTTC
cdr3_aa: CASSDFGYTF

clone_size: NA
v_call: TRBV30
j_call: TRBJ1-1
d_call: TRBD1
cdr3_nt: TGTGCCTGGAGTACCGGACAGGGAATAGCTTTCTTT
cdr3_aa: CAWSTGQGIAFF

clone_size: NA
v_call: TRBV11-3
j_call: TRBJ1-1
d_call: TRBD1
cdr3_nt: TGTGCCAGCAGCTTAGCCCGCCAGGGGGCAAAAAACACTGAAGCTTTCTTT
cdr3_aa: CASSLARQGAKNTEAFF

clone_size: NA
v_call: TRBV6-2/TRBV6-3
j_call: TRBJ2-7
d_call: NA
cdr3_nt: TGTGCCAGCAGTTTAGGCCTGGACTACGAGCAGTACTTC
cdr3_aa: CASSLGLDYEQYF

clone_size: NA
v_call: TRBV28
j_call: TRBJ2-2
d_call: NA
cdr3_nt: TGTGCCAGCAGTACCCAGGGGGGTTCCGGGGAGCTGTTTTTT
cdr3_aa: CASSTQGGSGELFF

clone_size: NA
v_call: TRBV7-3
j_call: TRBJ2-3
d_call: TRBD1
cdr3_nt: TGTGCCAGCAGCTTAGGGACAGGAATCACAGATACGCAGTATTTT
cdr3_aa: CASSLGTGITDTQYF

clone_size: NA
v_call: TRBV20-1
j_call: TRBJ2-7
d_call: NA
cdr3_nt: TGCAGTGCTCCCTTTGCCTACGAGCAGTACTTC
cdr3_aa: CSAPFAYEQYF

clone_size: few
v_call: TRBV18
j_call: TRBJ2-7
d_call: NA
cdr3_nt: TGTGCCAGCTCACCAAGTCTAGGTGGCTCTACGGAGCAGTACTTC
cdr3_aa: CASSPSLGGSTEQYF

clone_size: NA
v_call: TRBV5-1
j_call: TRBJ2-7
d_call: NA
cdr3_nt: TGCGCCAGCAGCTTGGCCGGGGGTTTCGGGCAGTACTTC
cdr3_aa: CASSLAGGFGQYF

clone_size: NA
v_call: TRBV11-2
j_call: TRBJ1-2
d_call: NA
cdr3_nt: TGTGCCAGCAGCCGGGTTACTAACTATGGCTACACCTTC
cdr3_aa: CASSRVTNYGYTF

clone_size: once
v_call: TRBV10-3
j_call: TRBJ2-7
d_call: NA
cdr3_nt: TGTGCCATCAACAACCCGCCGGGGCTTCGCTACGAGCAGTACTTC
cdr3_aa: CAINNPPGLRYEQYF

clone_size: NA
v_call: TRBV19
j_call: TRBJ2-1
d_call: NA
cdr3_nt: TGTGCCAGTAGCGCAACCAGTGACAATGAGCAGTTCTTC
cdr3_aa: CASSATSDNEQFF

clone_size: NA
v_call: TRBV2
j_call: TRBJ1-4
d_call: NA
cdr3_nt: TGTGCCAGCGAAGACTCAGAAAAACTGTTTTTT
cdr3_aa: CASEDSEKLFF

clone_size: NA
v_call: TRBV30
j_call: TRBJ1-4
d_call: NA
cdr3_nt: TGTGCCTGGAACCGACTCGGCGCAGGTGAAAAACTGTTTTTT
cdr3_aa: CAWNRLGAGEKLFF

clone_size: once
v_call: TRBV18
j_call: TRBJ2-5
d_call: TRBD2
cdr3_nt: TGTGCCAGCTCACCACTAGCGGGAGGTATCCAAGAGACCCAGTACTTC
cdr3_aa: CASSPLAGGIQETQYF

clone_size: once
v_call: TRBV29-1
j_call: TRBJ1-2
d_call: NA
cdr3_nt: TGCAGCGTTGTTGAGCCAGGGGCAGAAGGCTATGGCTACACCTTC
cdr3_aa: CSVVEPGAEGYGYTF

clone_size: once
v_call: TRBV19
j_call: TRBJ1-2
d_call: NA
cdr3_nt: TGTGCCAGTAGTAGTAAACTCTATGGCTACACCTTC
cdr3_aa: CASSSKLYGYTF

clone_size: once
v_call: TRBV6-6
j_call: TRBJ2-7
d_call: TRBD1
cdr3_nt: TGTGCCGGGGGACAGGGGTACGAGCAGTACTTC
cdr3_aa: CAGGQGYEQYF

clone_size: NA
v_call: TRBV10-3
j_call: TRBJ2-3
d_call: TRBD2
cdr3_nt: TGTGCCATCAGTGATCCAGCGGGGGTCACAGATACGCAGTATTTT
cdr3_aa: CAISDPAGVTDTQYF

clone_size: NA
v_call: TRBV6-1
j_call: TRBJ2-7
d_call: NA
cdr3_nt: TGTGCCAGCAGTGAAGCTAGACAGACCTACGAGCAGTACTTC
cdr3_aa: CASSEARQTYEQYF

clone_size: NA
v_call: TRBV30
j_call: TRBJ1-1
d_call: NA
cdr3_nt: TGTGCCTGTGATCGGCGGGGGATGAACACTGAAGCTTTCTTT
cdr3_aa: CACDRRGMNTEAFF

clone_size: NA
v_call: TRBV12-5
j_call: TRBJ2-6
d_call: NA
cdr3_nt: TGTGCTAGTGGTTTGGACGGTGGGGCCAACGTCCTGACTTTC
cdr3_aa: CASGLDGGANVLTF

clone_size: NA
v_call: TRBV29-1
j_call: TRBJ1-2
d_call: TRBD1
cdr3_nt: TGCAGCGTTGGGACAGGTCCCTATGGCTACACCTTC
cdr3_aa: CSVGTGPYGYTF

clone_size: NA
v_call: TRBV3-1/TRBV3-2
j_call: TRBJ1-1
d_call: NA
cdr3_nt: TGTGCCAGCAGCCGATCCGGTCGCGATGAAGCTTTCTTT
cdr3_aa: CASSRSGRDEAFF

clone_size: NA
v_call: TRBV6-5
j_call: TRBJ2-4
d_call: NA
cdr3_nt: TGTGCCAGCAGAGGAGGGACCCCCAGCATTCAGTACTTC
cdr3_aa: CASRGGTPSIQYF

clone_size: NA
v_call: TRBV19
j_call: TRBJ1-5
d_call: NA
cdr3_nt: TGTGCCAGTAGTAGACCCCGGGAGGGGGGCAATCAGCCCCAGCATTTT
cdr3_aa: CASSRPREGGNQPQHF

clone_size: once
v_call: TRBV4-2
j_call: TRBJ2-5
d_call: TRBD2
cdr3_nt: TGTGCCAGCAGCCAAGGACTAGCGGGGGGCATGATAGAGACCCAGTACTTC
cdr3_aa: CASSQGLAGGMIETQYF

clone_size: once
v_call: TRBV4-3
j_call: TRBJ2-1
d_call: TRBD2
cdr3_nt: TGCGCCAGCAGCCAATCGGGACTAGCGGGGGCATTCTCCTACAATGAGCAGTTCTTC
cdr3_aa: CASSQSGLAGAFSYNEQFF

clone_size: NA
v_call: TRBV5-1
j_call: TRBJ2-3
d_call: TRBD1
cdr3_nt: TGCGCCAGCAGTTTGCCTACAGGGGGCATCACAGATACGCAGTATTTT
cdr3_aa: CASSLPTGGITDTQYF

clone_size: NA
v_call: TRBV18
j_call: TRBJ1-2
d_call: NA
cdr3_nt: TGTGCCAGCTCCGCCCTTCAGAGAAACTATGGCTACACCTTC
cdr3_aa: CASSALQRNYGYTF

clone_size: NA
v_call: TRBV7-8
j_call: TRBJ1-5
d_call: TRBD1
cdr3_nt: TGTGCCAGCAGCTTGCAGGGGGGCAATCAGCCCCAGCATTTT
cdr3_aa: CASSLQGGNQPQHF